This is a list of T cell receptor beta chains from one sample in a study of shared clonotypes between healthy human individuals. Sequenced by immunoSEQ multiplex PCR; TCRdb stores in-frame clones only, minus some. The data contain hundreds of thousands of clones, almost 97% of them seen just once; the ten biggest clones take up about 0.057%. The sample was naive CD4+ T cells sorted from blood. The receptors shown here come from a woman in her thirties in good health. Each CDR3 is given with its conserved first and last residue. Each record gives: V gene, clone size, D gene, J gene, CDR3 protein, CDR3 DNA. The D gene is left open where the match is weak. Clone size is given for some rows only: seen once, a few or many times, or a class if the clone is expanded.

TRBV18	.	.	TRBJ2-2	CASSSRVSNTGELFF	TGTGCCAGCTCCTCACGGGTCTCGAACACCGGGGAGCTGTTTTTT
TRBV6-5	.	TRBD2	TRBJ2-1	CASSQGLAPYNEQFF	TGTGCCAGCAGTCAAGGACTAGCGCCCTACAATGAGCAGTTCTTC
TRBV2	.	TRBD1	TRBJ1-1	CASMSGTGVMNTEAFF	TGTGCCAGCATGTCCGGGACAGGTGTCATGAACACTGAAGCTTTCTTT
TRBV5-4	.	.	TRBJ2-3	CASRRTGTVSDTQYF	TGTGCCAGCAGGCGTACCGGGACGGTATCAGATACGCAGTATTTT
TRBV11-2	.	.	TRBJ2-3	CACRLSSTDTQYF	TGTGCCTGCCGACTATCTAGCACAGATACGCAGTATTTT
TRBV29-1	.	.	TRBJ2-3	CSVVPLEGTQYF	TGCAGCGTTGTCCCCCTTGAAGGTACGCAGTATTTT
TRBV19	.	TRBD1	TRBJ1-5	CARDLTGQDSNQPQHF	TGTGCCAGAGATCTGACCGGACAGGATAGCAATCAGCCCCAGCATTTT
TRBV28	.	TRBD1	TRBJ1-4	CASSPGTVPNEKLFF	TGTGCCAGCAGTCCAGGGACAGTTCCTAATGAAAAACTGTTTTTT
TRBV6-5	.	.	TRBJ2-5	CASSYSSVGQETQYF	TGTGCCAGCAGTTACTCTAGCGTAGGACAAGAGACCCAGTACTTC
TRBV10-3	.	.	TRBJ2-3	CAISESASDTQYF	TGTGCCATCAGTGAGTCTGCCTCAGATACGCAGTATTTT
TRBV5-1	.	.	TRBJ2-1	CASGEPSYNEQFF	TGCGCCAGCGGGGAGCCCTCCTACAATGAGCAGTTCTTC
TRBV5-1	.	.	TRBJ2-1	CASSLSGGTFEQFF	TGCGCCAGCAGCTTGTCAGGGGGGACCTTTGAGCAGTTCTTC
TRBV2	.	.	TRBJ1-5	CASSPEAGGWQPQHF	TGTGCCAGCAGTCCCGAGGCGGGGGGGTGGCAGCCCCAGCATTTT
TRBV10-1	.	TRBD1	TRBJ1-4	CASSESFGTGGGEKLFF	TGCGCCAGCAGTGAGTCTTTCGGGACAGGGGGCGGTGAAAAACTGTTTTTT
TRBV4-1	.	TRBD2	TRBJ2-3	CASSQGPAPAGDTQYF	TGCGCCAGCAGCCAAGGGCCTGCTCCAGCGGGGGATACGCAGTATTTT
TRBV28	.	.	TRBJ1-2	CASGSRNYGYTF	TGTGCCAGCGGATCGCGGAACTATGGCTACACCTTC
TRBV19	.	TRBD1	TRBJ1-1	CASTWGQAGEAFF	TGTGCCAGTACTTGGGGACAGGCGGGGGAAGCTTTCTTT
TRBV6-1	.	TRBD2	TRBJ2-3	CASSDMTSSDTQYF	TGTGCCAGCAGTGATATGACTAGCTCAGATACGCAGTATTTT
TRBV15	.	TRBD2	TRBJ2-2	CATRVAGVTGELFF	TGTGCCACCAGAGTAGCGGGAGTTACCGGGGAGCTGTTTTTT
TRBV7-8	.	TRBD2	TRBJ2-1	CASSSTPTSGMQRFF	TGTGCCAGCAGCTCGACTCCGACTAGCGGGATGCAGCGGTTCTTC
TRBV7-2	.	.	TRBJ2-2	CASSLMGDTGELFF	TGTGCCAGCAGCTTAATGGGAGACACCGGGGAGCTGTTTTTT
TRBV11-3	.	TRBD2	TRBJ2-7	CASSPRTSGRKEQYF	TGTGCCAGCAGCCCCCGGACTAGCGGGAGGAAGGAGCAGTACTTC
TRBV30	.	TRBD2	TRBJ2-7	CAGRLAVSSYEQYF	TGTGCCGGTAGACTAGCGGTGAGCTCCTACGAGCAGTACTTC
TRBV28	.	TRBD1	TRBJ1-2	CASSDHRGLNGYTF	TGTGCCAGCAGTGATCACAGGGGGCTAAATGGCTACACCTTC
TRBV28	.	TRBD2	TRBJ2-3	CASSLSTSGQTDTQYF	TGTGCCAGCAGTTTGTCTACTAGCGGACAAACAGATACGCAGTATTTT
TRBV27	.	.	TRBJ2-1	CASRLLGGRGDNEQFF	TGTGCCAGCAGACTCCTCGGGGGCCGAGGGGACAATGAGCAGTTCTTC
TRBV5-1	.	.	TRBJ2-4	CASSFEGENIQYF	TGCGCCAGCAGCTTCGAAGGGGAAAACATTCAGTACTTC
TRBV28	few	TRBD2	TRBJ2-1	CASSLGGSSYNEQFF	TGTGCCAGCAGTTTAGGCGGGAGCTCCTACAATGAGCAGTTCTTC
TRBV27	.	TRBD1	TRBJ1-5	CASSPIVTGEQPQHF	TGTGCCAGCAGTCCCATCGTGACAGGGGAGCAGCCCCAGCATTTT
TRBV28	.	TRBD1	TRBJ1-2	CASSLTTGTDYGYTF	TGTGCCAGCAGTTTAACCACCGGGACAGATTATGGCTACACCTTC
TRBV28	once	TRBD1	TRBJ1-5	CASNIPGTGNQPQHF	TGTGCCAGCAATATTCCCGGGACAGGGAATCAGCCCCAGCATTTT
TRBV4-1	.	.	TRBJ2-2	CASSQPGTSGELFF	TGCGCCAGCAGCCAACCTGGGACTTCCGGGGAGCTGTTTTTT
TRBV5-8	.	.	TRBJ2-7	CASSHGTGADSYEQYF	TGTGCCAGCAGCCACGGAACGGGAGCCGACTCCTACGAGCAGTACTTC
TRBV30	.	TRBD2	TRBJ2-3	CAWSVPPSGTSGSPDTQYF	TGTGCCTGGAGTGTACCTCCGTCGGGGACTAGCGGGAGTCCAGATACGCAGTATTTT
TRBV5-5	.	.	TRBJ1-1	CASSPNPDTEAFF	TGTGCCAGCAGCCCGAACCCGGACACTGAAGCTTTCTTT
TRBV6-5	.	.	TRBJ2-7	CASSQDPFLSYEQYF	TGTGCCAGCAGCCAGGATCCCTTCCTATCCTACGAGCAGTACTTC
TRBV5-1	.	.	TRBJ1-2	CASSLDGLNYGYTF	TGCGCCAGCAGCTTGGATGGACTTAACTATGGCTACACCTTC
TRBV5-1	.	.	TRBJ2-1	CASSLAVMGDGQFF	TGCGCCAGCAGCTTGGCGGTAATGGGGGACGGGCAGTTCTTC
TRBV9	once	.	TRBJ2-5	CASSVSVRETQYF	TGTGCCAGCAGCGTATCTGTGCGGGAGACCCAGTACTTC
TRBV10-3	.	TRBD1	TRBJ1-5	CAISENPGQGVGSQPQHF	TGTGCCATCAGCGAAAATCCGGGACAGGGTGTCGGGAGTCAGCCCCAGCATTTT
TRBV5-4	.	.	TRBJ2-7	CASSLAGGSEQYF	TGTGCCAGTAGCTTGGCCGGGGGATCCGAGCAGTACTTC
TRBV7-2	.	TRBD2	TRBJ2-3	CASSLAAGGGPDTQYF	TGTGCCAGCAGCTTAGCCGCGGGAGGAGGCCCAGATACGCAGTATTTT
TRBV11-2	.	.	TRBJ2-7	CASSPPLYEQYF	TGTGCCAGCAGCCCTCCCCTGTACGAGCAGTACTTC
TRBV19	.	.	TRBJ1-4	CASNSPGATNEKLFF	TGTGCCAGTAATTCTCCGGGTGCAACTAATGAAAAACTGTTTTTT
TRBV2	.	.	TRBJ1-1	CASGSLPW	TGTGCCAGCGGAAGTCTGCCCTGG
TRBV19	.	.	TRBJ2-3	CASSPTGLTDTQYF	TGTGCCAGTAGTCCTACAGGGCTCACAGATACGCAGTATTTT
TRBV4-1	.	.	TRBJ1-2	CASSQVQGSYGYTF	TGCGCCAGCAGCCAAGTGCAGGGGTCCTATGGCTACACCTTC
TRBV28	.	.	TRBJ1-5	CASSLGGGEQPQHF	TGTGCCAGCAGTTTAGGGGGTGGAGAACAGCCCCAGCATTTT
TRBV28	.	.	TRBJ1-4	CASRLGGEGPNEKLFF	TGTGCCAGCAGGTTGGGGGGCGAAGGCCCTAATGAAAAACTGTTTTTT
TRBV5-1	.	TRBD1	TRBJ2-3	CASSLQGAMPDTQYF	TGCGCCAGCAGCTTACAGGGGGCTATGCCAGATACGCAGTATTTT
TRBV19	.	TRBD2	TRBJ2-5	CASRRAGTSVMQETQYF	TGTGCCAGTAGAAGGGCGGGGACTAGCGTGATGCAAGAGACCCAGTACTTC